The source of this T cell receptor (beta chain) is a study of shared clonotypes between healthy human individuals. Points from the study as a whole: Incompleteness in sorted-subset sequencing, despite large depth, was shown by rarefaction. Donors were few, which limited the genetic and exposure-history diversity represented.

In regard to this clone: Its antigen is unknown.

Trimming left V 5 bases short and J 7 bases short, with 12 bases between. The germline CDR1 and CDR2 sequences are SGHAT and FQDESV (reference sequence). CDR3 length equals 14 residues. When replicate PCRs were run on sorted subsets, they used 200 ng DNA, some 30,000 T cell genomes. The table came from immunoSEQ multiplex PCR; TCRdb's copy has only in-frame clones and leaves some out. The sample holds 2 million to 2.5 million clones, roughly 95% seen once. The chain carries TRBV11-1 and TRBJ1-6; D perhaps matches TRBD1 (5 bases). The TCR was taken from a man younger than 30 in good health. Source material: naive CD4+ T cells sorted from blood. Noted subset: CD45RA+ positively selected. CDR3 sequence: CASSEMAGNSPLHF. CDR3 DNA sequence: TGTGCCAGCAGCGAGATGGCAGGGAATTCACCCCTCCACTTT.